This T cell receptor (beta chain) was recorded in a study of T cells in localized non-small cell lung cancer. Findings and limits, study-wide: Increased T cell density in blood showed an association with longer overall survival.

Turning to this clone: Its antigen is as yet unknown.

The length of the CDR3 is 16 residues. The ends lost 6 bases at V and 5 bases at J; junction bases unmatched: 11. CDR1 is GTSNPN, CDR2 SVGIG, per germline (reference sequence). The data were produced by immunoSEQ multiplex PCR, yet TCRdb's version contains in-frame clones alone and is incomplete. The sample holds approximately 52,000 clones, approximately 80% seen once. The sample here was peripheral blood, taken before any cancer treatment. This receptor was obtained from a man between 40 and 70 years old with stage I squamous cell lung carcinoma. The chain uses TRBV30 and TRBJ2-3; 13 nucleotides agree with TRBD2. CDR3 DNA: TGTGCCTGTTCCAAGGCCCGGACTAGCGGGGGAGATACGCAGTATTTT. This encodes CACSKARTSGGDTQYF.